One and the same sample provided the 22 T cell receptor beta chains below, sequenced in a study of T cell repertoires in cytomegalovirus infection. Using its own MiXCR run on the reads, TCRdb lists one record per CDR3 protein. The table shows about 260,000 distinct CDR3 sequences, with 9.1% occurring only once. Sequencing was carried out using PBMCs. The receptors derive from a human donor in good health (CMV status not recorded). Some clones in this sample may be carry-over from other donors' samples.

This clonotype was counted many times. This rearrangement joins TRBV7-8 to TRBJ2-7; 7 nucleotides match TRBD1. Germline lookup yields CDR1 SGHVS and CDR2 FQNEAQ. The CDR3 length is 14 residues. V gave up 5 bases and J gave up 4 bases; unmatched junction bases: 8. DNA for the CDR3: TGTGCCAGCAGCCCAGCGACAGGGCGGTACGAGCAGTACTTC. Protein product: CASSPATGRYEQYF.

Details on this clonotype: Just one base apart from a much larger clone, this may be a read error. This sequence joins TRBV7-6 and TRBJ1-6; no clear D. The CDR3 extends over 14 amino acids. Germline CDR1 is SGHVS and CDR2 is FNYEAQ. The CDR3: CTSSNSGGYSPLHF. The DNA for the CDR3 is TGTACCAGCAGCAACTCAGGAGGATATTCACCCCTCCACTTT.

In its sample, this clonotype was seen many times. The V call is TRBV29-1, the J call TRBJ2-5; D might be TRBD2 (6 bases). Trimming took off 7 bases at V and 4 bases at J, with 16 bases between the two ends. The CDR3 runs 13 residues. Germline loops: CDR1 SQVTM, CDR2 ANQGSEA. In DNA, the CDR3 is TGCAGCGGTTCCCCCGGGACTCTAGAGACCCAGTACTTC. Amino acid sequence: CSGSPGTLETQYF.

There are many counts of this clonotype. The germline gene is not matched at one end of the junction; a read error may be the cause. The V gene is TRBV2, the J gene TRBJ1-1; TRBD1 matches at 9 bases. The V gene's germline CDR1 is SNHLY and CDR2 FYNNEI. This CDR3 region has 14 residues. This CDR3 reads CASREDTGGDEAFF. Written as DNA, the CDR3 is TGTGCCAGCAGGGAAGATACAGGGGGCGATGAAGCTTTCTTT.

This clonotype has a handful of counts. V gene TRBV19 combines with J gene TRBJ2-7, with a tentative D call TRBD1 (6 bases). Per the germline V gene, CDR1 is LNHDA and CDR2 is SQIVND (reference sequence). The CDR3 is 13 amino acids. Trimming took off 5 bases at V and 3 bases at J, with 11 bases between the two ends. The CDR3 is CASSVSRGYEQYF. The CDR3 DNA sequence: TGTGCCAGTAGTGTTAGCAGGGGCTACGAGCAGTACTTC.

V usage is TRBV7-3 and J usage is TRBJ2-3; tentatively, D is TRBD1 (6 bases). Trimming took off 5 bases at V and 6 bases at J, with 12 bases between the two ends. The germline V gene encodes CDR1 SGHTA and CDR2 FQGTGA. The CDR3 is 13 amino acids. The DNA for the CDR3 is TGTGCCAGCAGCCCTTCGCAGGGGGATACGCAGTATTTT. Amino acid sequence: CASSPSQGDTQYF.

In this sample, this clonotype turned up many times. CDR3 loop: CATSETSGRGTGELFF. DNA of the CDR3: TGTGCCACCAGTGAGACCAGCGGGAGGGGTACCGGGGAGCTGTTTTTT. This rearrangement joins TRBV24-1 to TRBJ2-2, with 10 bases aligning to TRBD2. The CDR3 is made up of 16 amino acids. V dropped 4 bases and J dropped 5; count of bases not matched to a gene: 6. Germline V CDR1 and CDR2: KGHDR, SFDVKD.

This sequence joins TRBV7-8 and TRBJ1-2; 11 nucleotides match TRBD1. CDR3 length: 15 residues. Germline V gene sequence: CDR1 SGHVS, CDR2 FQNEAQ. Unmatched junction bases numbered 4, after V lost 5 bases and J lost 2 bases. The CDR3 coding sequence is TGTGCCAGCAGCCATGGGGACAGGGGGAACTATGGCTACACCTTC. Translating gives CASSHGDRGNYGYTF. Full variable domain (outside the CDR3, taken from reference TRBV7-8 and TRBJ1-2): GAGVSQSPRYKVAKRGQDVALRCDPISGHVSLFWYQQALGQGPEFLTYFQNEAQLDKSGLPSDRFFAERPEGSVSTLKIQRTQQEDSAVYLCASSHGDRGNYGYTFGSGTRLTVV.

This clonotype was seen many times. The chain couples TRBV7-2 to TRBJ2-7; 10 bases align to TRBD2. The trim removed 5 bases at V and 5 bases at J, leaving 12 bases unmatched. CDR1 is SGHTA and CDR2 is FQGNSA in the germline V gene. CDR3 length equals 16 residues. In DNA form, the CDR3 reads TGTGCCAGCAGCATCCCCGGTCCTAGCGGGAGCAACGAGCAGTACTTC. This translates into CASSIPGPSGSNEQYF.

This clonotype was counted ten times or more. The chain is built from TRBV20-1 and TRBJ2-5; 12 nucleotides align to TRBD2. Looked up from germline, CDR1 is DFQATT and CDR2 is SNEGSKA (reference sequence). The CDR3 is 15 residues long. V was pared by 1 base and J by 7 bases, with 7 bases of the junction left unmatched. CDR3 amino acids: CSARGASGRASTQYF. For the CDR3, the DNA is TGCAGTGCTAGAGGCGCTAGCGGGAGGGCCTCGACCCAGTACTTC.

This clonotype was detected ten times or more. The CDR3 spells CASSPDRLAGGTQYF. CDR3 DNA sequence: TGTGCCAGCAGCCCCGACCGACTAGCGGGAGGGACGCAGTATTTT. The gene calls are TRBV7-2 and TRBJ2-3; 14 bases match TRBD2. V lost 5 bases and J lost 9; bases outside the gene matches: 7. The CDR3 has 15 residues. Per germline, CDR1 SGHTA and CDR2 FQGNSA. Filled out from reference TRBV7-2 and TRBJ2-3, the complete variable domain reads GAGVSQSPSNKVTEKGKDVELRCDPISGHTALYWYRQSLGQGLEFLIYFQGNSAPDKSGLPSDRFSAERTGGSVSTLTIQRTQQEDSAVYLCASSPDRLAGGTQYFGPGTRLTVL.

This sequence joins TRBV20-1 and TRBJ1-4; 7 positions agree with TRBD1. CDR1 is DFQATT and CDR2 is SNEGSKA in the germline V gene (reference sequence). V lost 2 bases to trimming and J lost 8 bases; unmatched junction nucleotides: 14. The CDR3 covers 16 residues. The CDR3 sequence: CSARFDRDLVSEKLFF. CDR3 DNA sequence: TGCAGTGCTAGATTTGACAGGGATCTGGTATCCGAAAAACTGTTTTTT.

This clonotype was counted a few times. The CDR3 DNA reads as TGTGCCAGCAGCGGCGACAGCTTCACAGATACGCAGTATTTT. Encoded protein: CASSGDSFTDTQYF. The chain links TRBV2 to TRBJ2-3; D perhaps matches TRBD1 (5 bases). Per germline, CDR1 SNHLY and CDR2 FYNNEI. The CDR3 runs to 14 residues. The germline V and J ends were trimmed by 6 bases and 2 bases, with 12 bases remaining between them. Complete variable domain (other parts from reference TRBV2 and TRBJ2-3): EPEVTQTPSHQVTQMGQEVILRCVPISNHLYFYWYRQILGQKVEFLVSFYNNEISEKSEIFDDQFSVERPDGSNFTLKIRSTKLEDSAMYFCASSGDSFTDTQYFGPGTRLTVL.

This clonotype was observed at least ten times. The chain uses TRBV7-6 and TRBJ2-7, with D perhaps TRBD1 (6 bases). Trimming took 5 bases from V and 4 from J, leaving 15 bases between them. The V gene's germline CDR1 is SGHVS and CDR2 FNYEAQ. The CDR3 contains 14 residues. The CDR3 nucleotides are TGTGCCAGCAGCCACAGGGTTGGGATATACGAGCAGTACTTC. This sequence encodes CASSHRVGIYEQYF.

In this sample, this clonotype turned up many times. The V call is TRBV7-2, the J call TRBJ2-4; 8 bases are shared with TRBD1. CDR3 length equals 19 residues. Germline V lookup: CDR1 SGHTA, CDR2 FQGNSA. The junction had 10 bases not matched to a gene; V was cut back by 0 bases and J by 0 bases. CDR3 region: CASSLAQRTGILAKNIQYF. The DNA for the CDR3 is TGTGCCAGCAGCTTAGCGCAACGGACAGGGATTCTAGCCAAAAACATTCAGTACTTC.

This clonotype has a count of ten or more. The genes are TRBV6-6 and TRBJ1-6, with D tentatively TRBD1 (5 bases). V lost 4 bases and J 10 bases, leaving 14 bases between the germline ends. Germline-derived CDR1 and CDR2 are MNHNY and SVGAGI (reference sequence). CDR3 length equals 14 residues. CDR3 bases: TGTGCCAGCAGTTCGCAGGGAGGAAGGTCACCCCTCCACTTT. Residues: CASSSQGGRSPLHF.

The table lists this clonotype with many counts. This chain uses TRBV29-1 with TRBJ2-1; 14 bases align to TRBD2. CDR3 length: 14 amino acids. Per germline, CDR1 SQVTM and CDR2 ANQGSEA. The junction had 5 bases not matched to a gene; V was cut back by 5 bases and J by 8 bases. Written as DNA, the CDR3 is TGCAGCGTTACAACGACTAGCGGGGGGGATGAGCAGTTCTTC. Amino acid sequence: CSVTTTSGGDEQFF.

Ten or more counts support this clonotype. The chain recombines TRBV7-8 with TRBJ2-7; no reliable D call. Looked up from germline, CDR1 is SGHVS and CDR2 is FQNEAQ. The CDR3 spans 13 residues. V gave up 5 bases and J gave up 4 bases, with 12 bases separating them. The CDR3 DNA sequence: TGTGCCAGCAGCCCCCGGACCCGATACGAGCAGTACTTC. Amino acid sequence: CASSPRTRYEQYF.

In this sample, this clonotype turned up a few times. V gene TRBV6-2 or TRBV6-3 combines with J gene TRBJ1-2; TRBD1 agrees at 8 bases. Per the germline V gene, CDR1 is MNHEY and CDR2 is SVGEGT. CDR3 length: 13 residues. Trimming at V came to 7 bases and at J to 7 bases, leaving 8 bases not matched to a gene. CDR3 in amino acids: CASTMDRVTGYTF. The CDR3 nucleotides read TGTGCCAGCACCATGGACAGGGTGACTGGCTACACCTTC.

This clonotype was counted a few times. The V gene is TRBV7-8, the J gene TRBJ1-2, with TRBD1 matching 9 bases. The J segment lost 5 bases and the V segment lost 2 bases, leaving 6 bases of the junction unmatched. Germline CDR1 SGHVS, CDR2 FQNEAQ. The CDR3 runs 15 residues. CDR3 region: CASSLKQGAGYGYTF. CDR3 nucleotides: TGTGCCAGCAGCTTAAAACAGGGGGCTGGGTATGGCTACACCTTC.

This clonotype was picked up many times. The V call is TRBV12-3 or TRBV12-4, the J call TRBJ2-3; perhaps TRBD1 as D (6 bases). The V gene lost 3 bases and the J gene lost 10 bases, with 11 bases spanning the gap. This CDR3 has 12 amino acids. The chain's CDR3 is CASSLSDSSQYF. As DNA, the CDR3 is TGTGCCAGCAGTTTGTCGGACAGTTCGCAGTATTTT.

This clonotype was detected a few times. The V and J genes are TRBV20-1 and TRBJ2-7; no clear D. Between the trimmed V and J ends, which lost 5 bases and 3 bases, there was a span of 8 bases. The CDR3 has 11 residues. In germline, CDR1 is DFQATT, CDR2 SNEGSKA (reference sequence). CDR3 in amino acids: CSADKGYEQYF. In nucleotides, the CDR3 is TGCAGTGCTGATAAGGGCTACGAGCAGTACTTC.